This T cell receptor (beta chain) was profiled in a study of cytomegalovirus exposure and HLA in healthy donors. The PCR was carried out with 60 Vbeta primers and 13 Jbeta primers. Sequenced by immunoSEQ multiplex PCR; TCRdb stores in-frame clones only, minus some. The sample shows 100,000 to 150,000 clones, 70% to 85% of them seen only once. Germline V lookup: CDR1 WSHSY, CDR2 SAAADI. The CDR3 sequence is 16 residues long. V was clipped by 5 bases and J by 0 bases, with 14 bases between them. V gene TRBV10-2 combines with J gene TRBJ1-3; a possible D gene is TRBD1 (5 bases). Material: PBMCs. This clonotype originated in a woman between 55 and 75 years old in good health and CMV-seropositive. In nucleotides, the CDR3 is TGCGCCAGCAGTCCCTCGGGACTGAGCTCTGGAAACACCATATATTTT. It specifies CASSPSGLSSGNTIYF.